Listed below are T cell receptor beta chains from one sample, sequenced in a study of cytomegalovirus exposure and HLA in healthy donors. TCRdb's table, derived via immunoSEQ multiplex PCR, lists solely in-frame clones and lacks some. Of some 150,000 clones in the sample, 87% are singletons; the top ten hold 4.5%. The sample taken for sequencing was PBMCs. The receptor source for this set is a man aged 18 to 29 in good health and CMV-seropositive. Each CDR3 is given with its conserved first and last residue. D genes are given only for firm matches. Expanded clones are given a class, and other clones once, few, many or no size at all.

clone_size: NA; v_call: TRBV5-1; j_call: TRBJ1-6; d_call: NA; cdr3_nt: TGCGCCAGCAGCTTGGAGTCCCAGGTTAGCTCCTATAATTCACCCCTCCACTTT; cdr3_aa: CASSLESQVSSYNSPLHF
clone_size: NA; v_call: TRBV18; j_call: TRBJ2-7; d_call: NA; cdr3_nt: TGTGCCAGCTCACCCCCCGACAGCTACGAGCAGTACTTC; cdr3_aa: CASSPPDSYEQYF
clone_size: NA; v_call: TRBV28; j_call: TRBJ1-1; d_call: NA; cdr3_nt: TGTGCCAGCAGGAGGGGAGGTGGAAGGTATACTGAAGCTTTCTTT; cdr3_aa: CASRRGGGRYTEAFF
clone_size: NA; v_call: TRBV27; j_call: TRBJ1-1; d_call: TRBD1; cdr3_nt: TGTGCCAGCAGTTCGGGACAGAGGAACACTGAAGCTTTCTTT; cdr3_aa: CASSSGQRNTEAFF
clone_size: NA; v_call: TRBV7-9; j_call: TRBJ1-1; d_call: NA; cdr3_nt: TGTGCCAGCAGCTTCCCCATTAACACTGAAGCTTTCTTT; cdr3_aa: CASSFPINTEAFF
clone_size: NA; v_call: TRBV5-1; j_call: TRBJ2-7; d_call: NA; cdr3_nt: TGCGCCAGCAGCTTGGGGCGGACCTACGAGCAGTACTTC; cdr3_aa: CASSLGRTYEQYF
clone_size: NA; v_call: TRBV25-1; j_call: TRBJ2-3; d_call: TRBD1; cdr3_nt: TGTGCCAGCAGTGACCAGGGGGCCTTCACAGATACGCAGTATTTT; cdr3_aa: CASSDQGAFTDTQYF
clone_size: NA; v_call: TRBV5-1; j_call: TRBJ2-1; d_call: TRBD2; cdr3_nt: TGCGCCAGCAGCTTGGGCCCATTAGCGGGAAGGACTACTGACTACAATGAGCAGTTCTTC; cdr3_aa: CASSLGPLAGRTTDYNEQFF
clone_size: once; v_call: TRBV7-9; j_call: TRBJ2-3; d_call: TRBD2; cdr3_nt: TGTGCCAGCAGCGCCGGGACTAGCCGGGGCCGAGATACGCAGTATTTT; cdr3_aa: CASSAGTSRGRDTQYF
clone_size: NA; v_call: TRBV6-6; j_call: TRBJ1-6; d_call: NA; cdr3_nt: TGTGCCAGCCGTCAGAAGGGACTGTCCTCACCCCTCCACTTT; cdr3_aa: CASRQKGLSSPLHF
clone_size: NA; v_call: TRBV7-9; j_call: TRBJ2-1; d_call: NA; cdr3_nt: TGTGCCAGCAGATGGGACATCTACAATGAGCAGTTCTTC; cdr3_aa: CASRWDIYNEQFF
clone_size: NA; v_call: TRBV7-9; j_call: TRBJ2-7; d_call: TRBD1; cdr3_nt: TGTGCCAGCAGCTCCGCGACAGGGATCGAGCAGTACTTC; cdr3_aa: CASSSATGIEQYF
clone_size: NA; v_call: TRBV27; j_call: TRBJ1-5; d_call: NA; cdr3_nt: TGTGCCAGCAGTGCCACAGGTGGGGGCAATCAGCCCCAGCATTTT; cdr3_aa: CASSATGGGNQPQHF
clone_size: few; v_call: TRBV28; j_call: TRBJ1-2; d_call: NA; cdr3_nt: TGTGCCAGCAGTTCCATCTATGGCTACACCTTC; cdr3_aa: CASSSIYGYTF
clone_size: NA; v_call: TRBV5-1; j_call: TRBJ1-1; d_call: TRBD1; cdr3_nt: TGCGCCAGCAGCCCTTACAGGGGACACACTGAAGCTTTCTTT; cdr3_aa: CASSPYRGHTEAFF
clone_size: NA; v_call: TRBV28; j_call: TRBJ2-7; d_call: NA; cdr3_nt: TGTGCCAGCAGTTTGAAGGGGGTCCCCTACGAGCAGTACTTC; cdr3_aa: CASSLKGVPYEQYF
clone_size: NA; v_call: TRBV6-1; j_call: TRBJ2-7; d_call: NA; cdr3_nt: TGTGCCAGCAGTGAGGTCCCCGCGAGCTCCTACGAGCAGTACTTC; cdr3_aa: CASSEVPASSYEQYF
clone_size: once; v_call: TRBV7-9; j_call: TRBJ1-2; d_call: NA; cdr3_nt: TGTGCCAGCAGCTTAGACTTAAGTGAGGTCTATGGCTACACCTTC; cdr3_aa: CASSLDLSEVYGYTF